The 18 T cell receptor beta chains below come from one sample, sequenced in a study of blood T cell repertoires in COVID-19. Sequencing used immunoSEQ multiplex PCR; TCRdb keeps in-frame clones, though not all of them. The top ten clones hold 1% of a sample with about 310,000 clones, more than 75% of them seen once. The specimen sequenced was peripheral blood. Receptors originate from a man aged 45-65 years with active or convalescent COVID-19.

The chain couples TRBV7-3 to TRBJ2-1, with TRBD2 identical over 7 bases. The germline V gene encodes CDR1 SGHTA and CDR2 FQGTGA. With V trimmed by 3 bases and J by 6 bases, 11 bases remained unmatched. CDR3 length equals 16 residues. The CDR3 loop is CASSFSGPGAGNEQFF. CDR3 DNA: TGTGCCAGCAGCTTTAGCGGGCCCGGAGCGGGCAATGAGCAGTTCTTC. The whole variable domain, filled in from reference TRBV7-3 and TRBJ2-1, reads GAGVSQTPSNKVTEKGKYVELRCDPISGHTALYWYRQSLGQGPEFLIYFQGTGAADDSGLPNDRFFAVRPEGSVSTLKIQRTERGDSAVYLCASSFSGPGAGNEQFFGPGTRLTVL.

CDR3 sequence (DNA): TGTGCCAGCAGTTGGGGGGGGGACAATCAGCCCCAGCATTTT. Its protein product is CASSWGGDNQPQHF. The chain uses TRBV6-2 or TRBV6-3 and TRBJ1-5; possible D gene TRBD1, 5 bases. Between the trimmed V and J ends, which lost 4 bases and 3 bases, there was a span of 10 bases. The CDR3 extends over 14 amino acids. Germline CDR1 and CDR2: MNHEY and SVGEGT.

This chain uses TRBV5-5 with TRBJ2-2, with TRBD2 identical over 7 bases. There are 16 residues in the CDR3. Looked up from germline, CDR1 is SGHKS and CDR2 is YYEKEE (reference sequence). V gave up 0 bases and J gave up 10 bases; unmatched junction bases: 12. CDR3 DNA: TGTGCCAGCAGCTTGGGAGTCGGGGCGGGAGCGGAGGAGCTGTTTTTT. Residues: CASSLGVGAGAEELFF.

The V call is TRBV6-5, the J call TRBJ1-5, with a weak D call TRBD1 (6 bases). The CDR3 is 15 residues long. Trimming took off 4 bases at V and 2 bases at J, with 12 bases between the two ends. Per the germline V gene, CDR1 is MNHEY and CDR2 is SVGAGI. The CDR3 DNA sequence: TGTGCCAGCAGTTTCGGGGACACCCGCAATCAGCCCCAGCATTTT. Protein product: CASSFGDTRNQPQHF.

This clone is a singleton in its sample. The chain recombines TRBV7-2 with TRBJ2-3, with D tentatively TRBD1 (7 bases). Trimming shortened V by 1 base and J by 6 bases, and 14 bases separated the two germline ends. Per germline, CDR1 SGHTA and CDR2 FQGNSA. The CDR3 runs 15 residues. The CDR3 DNA reads as TGTGCCAGCAGCTTAGGACAGGGTGGGGGGGATACGCAGTATTTT. Residues: CASSLGQGGGDTQYF.

In this sample, this clone turned up once. This rearrangement joins TRBV25-1 to TRBJ1-4; the match to TRBD1 covers 10 bases. Germline loops: CDR1 MGHDK, CDR2 SYGVNS. V lost 4 bases and J lost 4; bases outside the gene matches: 3. This CDR3 is built from 15 residues. The CDR3 here is CASSGTGGGNEKLFF. CDR3 coding DNA: TGTGCCAGCAGTGGGACAGGGGGTGGTAATGAAAAACTGTTTTTT.

The genes are TRBV7-3 and TRBJ2-3, with 9 bases aligning to TRBD2. After removal of 2 bases from V and 4 bases from J, the junction contained 4 bases not matched to a gene. CDR3 length equals 15 residues. Germline CDR1 SGHTA, CDR2 FQGTGA. The CDR3 coding sequence is TGTGCCAGCAGCTTAGGGGGACTAGCCTCAGATACGCAGTATTTT. It codes for CASSLGGLASDTQYF.

V usage is TRBV10-3 and J usage is TRBJ1-3; 7 bases are shared with TRBD1. The CDR3 spans 16 residues. Germline CDR1 reads ENHRY; CDR2 reads SYGVKD. J gave up 0 bases and V 7 bases, and 9 bases lay outside the gene matches. Written as DNA, the CDR3 is TGTGCCATCACCACCCAACAGGGGAGCTCTGGAAACACCATATATTTT. Its translation is CAITTQQGSSGNTIYF.

The chain uses TRBV14 and TRBJ2-3; no reliable D call. The CDR3 sequence is 16 residues long. Per the germline V gene, CDR1 is SGHDN and CDR2 is FVKESK. Trimming cost V 0 bases and J 0 bases, with 10 bases left between them. DNA for the CDR3: TGTGCCAGCAGCCAAGAACGGAGCCTTAGCACAGATACGCAGTATTTT. This gives the protein CASSQERSLSTDTQYF.

The chain couples TRBV4-2 to TRBJ1-6; 7 positions match TRBD1. CDR1 is LGHNA, CDR2 YNFKEQ, per germline. The CDR3 consists of 17 residues. V trimming: 0 bases; J trimming: 6 bases; junction bases outside the gene matches: 8. CDR3 residues: CASSQEKGGQINSPLHF. The CDR3 DNA sequence: TGTGCCAGCAGCCAAGAAAAGGGGGGACAGATTAATTCACCCCTCCACTTT.

J is TRBJ2-1 and V is TRBV28, with D perhaps TRBD2 (5 bases). This CDR3 is built from 16 residues. Germline CDR1 and CDR2: MDHEN and SYDVKM. Deletions cut 5 bases from V and 0 bases from J, with 14 bases between. This CDR3 is CASSPRAGSSYNEQFF. As DNA, the CDR3 is TGTGCCAGCAGTCCTCGAGCTGGGAGCTCCTACAATGAGCAGTTCTTC.

The genes are TRBV11-2 and TRBJ2-2; 10 positions match TRBD2. The V segment lost 3 bases and the J segment 2 bases; nucleotides outside the gene matches: 3. The germline V gene encodes CDR1 SGHAT and CDR2 FQNNGV. The CDR3 sequence is 16 residues long. Here the CDR3 reads CASSFTSGANTGELFF. The CDR3 region has the DNA TGTGCCAGCAGCTTCACTAGCGGGGCTAACACCGGGGAGCTGTTTTTT.

The gene calls are TRBV5-1 and TRBJ1-4; the D gene is possibly TRBD1 (6 bases). The CDR3 covers 14 residues. CDR1 is SGHRS and CDR2 is YFSETQ in the germline V gene. The V and J ends lost 4 bases and 3 bases respectively, with 10 bases between them. CDR3 residues: CASSVDRANEKLFF. In DNA form, the CDR3 reads TGCGCCAGCAGCGTGGACAGAGCTAATGAAAAACTGTTTTTT.

This chain links TRBV28 with TRBJ1-1, with D possibly matching TRBD1 (6 bases). This CDR3 spans 14 amino acids. Germline-derived CDR1 and CDR2 are MDHEN and SYDVKM. V was cut by 3 bases and J by 1 base, with 9 bases left in between. The CDR3 reads CASSFGRGNTEAFF. The CDR3 coding sequence is TGTGCCAGCAGTTTCGGCAGGGGGAACACTGAAGCTTTCTTT.

V is TRBV7-8 and J is TRBJ1-5; possible D gene TRBD1, 6 bases. This CDR3 has 16 amino acids. In germline, CDR1 is SGHVS, CDR2 FQNEAQ. V was shortened by 2 bases and J by 3 bases, with 14 bases between the two germline ends. Here the CDR3 reads CASSLFNRENNQPQHF. The CDR3 coding sequence is TGTGCCAGCAGCTTATTTAACAGGGAGAACAATCAGCCCCAGCATTTT.

This clone occurred once. One junction end disagrees with the germline gene, perhaps due to a read error. The chain uses TRBV7-7 and TRBJ2-5, with 12 bases fitting TRBD1. The CDR3 is made up of 16 amino acids. Germline CDR1 and CDR2: SSHAT and FNYEAQ (reference sequence). This CDR3 is CASSLGGTGGAETQYF. The CDR3 region has the DNA TGTGCTAGCAGCTTAGGGGGGACAGGGGGCGCGGAGACCCAGTACTTC.

This chain uses TRBV29-1 with TRBJ1-2, with unresolved D. The CDR3 loop spans 16 amino acids. Trimming left V 0 bases short and J 3 bases short, with 17 bases between. CDR1 and CDR2 (germline): SQVTM, ANQGSEA. CDR3 in amino acids: CSVEDWTSGSYYGYTF. The CDR3 DNA reads as TGCAGCGTTGAAGATTGGACTAGCGGTTCTTACTATGGCTACACCTTC.

This clone has only one observation. The chain recombines TRBV7-2 with TRBJ2-3, with a weak D call TRBD2 (5 bases). The V end was cut by 1 base, the J end by 6 bases, with 14 bases between. The germline CDR1 and CDR2 sequences are SGHTA and FQGNSA. The CDR3 runs 15 residues. The CDR3 DNA reads as TGTGCCAGCAGCTTAGGCTCCTACCGCGGGGATACGCAGTATTTT. Protein: CASSLGSYRGDTQYF.